The TCR beta chain described here comes from a study of post-analysis software for immune sequencing data. The wider study: As for disease course, relapsing-remitting, secondary progressive and progressive-relapsing multiple sclerosis were all included. Broader study findings: The normalized Chao1 diversity of multiple sclerosis patients was significantly lower than that of controls. When patients were compared with controls, about five TRBV segments were more frequent, TRBV5-6, TRBV5-1 and TRBV20-1 among them.

With V trimmed by 6 bases and J by 1 base, 1 base remained unmatched. This CDR3 is 14 amino acids long. Germline V CDR1 and CDR2: ENHRY, SYGVKD. As regards this clonotype: Its antigen is currently unknown.

Included in the TCR beta cDNA libraries were unique molecular identifiers. TCRdb reanalysed the PCR reads using MiXCR and keeps one entry per CDR3 protein. The sample shows 450,000 or so distinct CDR3 sequences, roughly 45% of them seen only once. The TCR sequence derives from a girl aged 10-17 years with multiple sclerosis. The sample taken for sequencing was blood. The rearrangement uses TRBV10-3 and TRBJ2-2, with TRBD1 matching 8 bases. CDR3 nucleotide sequence: TGTGCCATCAGAGGGACAGGGAACACCGGGGAGCTGTTTTTT. Its translation: CAIRGTGNTGELFF.